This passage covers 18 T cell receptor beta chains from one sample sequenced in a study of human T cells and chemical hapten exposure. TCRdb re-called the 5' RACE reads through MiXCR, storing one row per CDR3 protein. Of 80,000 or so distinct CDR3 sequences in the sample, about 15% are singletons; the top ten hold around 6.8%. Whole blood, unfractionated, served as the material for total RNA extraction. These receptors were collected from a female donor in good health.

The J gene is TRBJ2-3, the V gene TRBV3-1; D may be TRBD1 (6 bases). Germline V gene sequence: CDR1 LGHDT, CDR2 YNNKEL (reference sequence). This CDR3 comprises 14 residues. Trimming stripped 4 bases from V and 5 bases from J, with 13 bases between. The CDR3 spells CASSPRTVIDTQYF. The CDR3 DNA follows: TGTGCCAGCAGCCCCCGGACAGTCATAGATACGCAGTATTTT.

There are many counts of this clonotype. In DNA form, the CDR3 reads TGTGCCTGGAGTCAGGGGGCGCTAAAGACCCAGTACTTC. Translation gives CAWSQGALKTQYF. This chain joins TRBV30 and TRBJ2-5, with 8 bases fitting TRBD1. V lost 2 bases and J lost 6; bases outside the gene matches: 5. CDR3 length: 13 residues. CDR1 and CDR2 (germline): GTSNPN, SVGIG (reference sequence).

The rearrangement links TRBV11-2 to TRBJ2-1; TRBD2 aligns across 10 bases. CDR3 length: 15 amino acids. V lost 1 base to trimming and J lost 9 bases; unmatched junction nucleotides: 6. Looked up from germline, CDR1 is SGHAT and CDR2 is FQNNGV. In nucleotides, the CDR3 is TGTGCCAGCAGCTTAGTTCCTAGCGGGGGACCTGAGCAGTTCTTC. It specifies CASSLVPSGGPEQFF.

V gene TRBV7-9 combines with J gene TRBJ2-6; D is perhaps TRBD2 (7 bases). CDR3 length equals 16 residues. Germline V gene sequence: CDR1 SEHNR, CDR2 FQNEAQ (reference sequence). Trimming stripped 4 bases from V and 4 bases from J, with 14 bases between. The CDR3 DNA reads TGTGCCAGCAGCTCCCCGCGGGGGCCCGGGGCCAACGTCCTGACTTTC. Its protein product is CASSSPRGPGANVLTF.

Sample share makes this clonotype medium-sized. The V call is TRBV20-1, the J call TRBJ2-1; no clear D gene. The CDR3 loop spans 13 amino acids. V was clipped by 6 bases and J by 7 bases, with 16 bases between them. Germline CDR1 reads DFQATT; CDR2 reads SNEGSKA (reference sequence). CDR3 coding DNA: TGCAGTGCCCCCCTGATTGCCGGGAATGAGCAGTTCTTC. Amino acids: CSAPLIAGNEQFF.

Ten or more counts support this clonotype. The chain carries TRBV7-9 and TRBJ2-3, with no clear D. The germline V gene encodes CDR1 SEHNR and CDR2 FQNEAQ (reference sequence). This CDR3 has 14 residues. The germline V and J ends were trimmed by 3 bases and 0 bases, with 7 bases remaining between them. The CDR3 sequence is CASSFSSSTDTQYF. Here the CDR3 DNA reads TGTGCCAGCAGCTTTTCGTCGAGCACAGATACGCAGTATTTT.

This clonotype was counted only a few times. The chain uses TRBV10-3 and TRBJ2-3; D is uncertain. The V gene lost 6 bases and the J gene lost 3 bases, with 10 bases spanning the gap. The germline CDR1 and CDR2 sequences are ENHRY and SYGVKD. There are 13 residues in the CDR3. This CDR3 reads CAISKDGTDTQYF. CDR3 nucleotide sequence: TGTGCCATCAGCAAGGACGGGACAGATACGCAGTATTTT.

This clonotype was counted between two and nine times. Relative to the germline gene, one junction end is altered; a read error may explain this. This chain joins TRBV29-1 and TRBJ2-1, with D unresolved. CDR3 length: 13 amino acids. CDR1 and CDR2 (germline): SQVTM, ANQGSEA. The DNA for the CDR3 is TGCAGCGTTCCTTGGACGTCCCCCAATCAGCAGTTCTTC. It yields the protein CSVPWTSPNQQFF.

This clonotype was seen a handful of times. CDR3: CASSQDWAGAGGYTF. DNA for the CDR3: TGTGCCAGCAGCCAAGATTGGGCAGGGGCCGGTGGCTACACCTTC. The chain recombines TRBV3-1 with TRBJ1-2, with D perhaps matching TRBD1 (6 bases). The CDR3 runs to 15 residues. The V gene lost 0 bases and the J gene lost 7 bases, with 15 bases spanning the gap. Germline-derived CDR1 and CDR2 are LGHDT and YNNKEL (reference sequence).

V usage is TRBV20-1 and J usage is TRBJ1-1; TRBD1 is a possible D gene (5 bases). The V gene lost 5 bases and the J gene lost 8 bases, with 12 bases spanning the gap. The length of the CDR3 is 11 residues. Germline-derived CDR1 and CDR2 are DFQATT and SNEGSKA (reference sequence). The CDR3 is CSASQGSEAFF. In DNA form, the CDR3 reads TGCAGTGCTTCCCAGGGTTCAGAAGCTTTCTTT.

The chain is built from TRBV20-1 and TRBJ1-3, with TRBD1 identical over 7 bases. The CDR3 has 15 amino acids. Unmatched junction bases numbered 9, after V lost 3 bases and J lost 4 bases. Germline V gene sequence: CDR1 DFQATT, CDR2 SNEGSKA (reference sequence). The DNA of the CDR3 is TGCAGTGCTAGGGGAGCCCCACAGGGGGGAAACACCATATATTTT. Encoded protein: CSARGAPQGGNTIYF.

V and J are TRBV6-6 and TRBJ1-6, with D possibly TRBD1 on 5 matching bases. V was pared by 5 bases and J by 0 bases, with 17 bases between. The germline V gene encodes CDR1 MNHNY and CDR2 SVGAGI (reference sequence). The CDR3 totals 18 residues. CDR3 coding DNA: TGTGCCAGCAGTCATGGGGGACTTCAGAGCTCCTATAATTCACCCCTCCACTTT. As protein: CASSHGGLQSSYNSPLHF.

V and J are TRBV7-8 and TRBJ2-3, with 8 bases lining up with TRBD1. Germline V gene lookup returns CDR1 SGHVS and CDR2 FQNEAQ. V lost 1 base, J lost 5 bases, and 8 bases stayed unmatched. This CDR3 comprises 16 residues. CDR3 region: CASSLEPGGRGDTQYF. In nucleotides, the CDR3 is TGTGCCAGCAGCTTAGAGCCAGGGGGCCGGGGAGATACGCAGTATTTT.

CDR3 nucleotide sequence: TGTGCCATCAGGGGGGGAATGGACAGTCTCTCTGAAGCTTTCTTT. Translated: CAIRGGMDSLSEAFF. V gene TRBV10-3 combines with J gene TRBJ1-1; D may be TRBD1 (6 bases). The germline V gene has CDR1 ENHRY and CDR2 SYGVKD. The CDR3 covers 15 residues. V was pared by 6 bases and J by 6 bases, with 20 bases between.

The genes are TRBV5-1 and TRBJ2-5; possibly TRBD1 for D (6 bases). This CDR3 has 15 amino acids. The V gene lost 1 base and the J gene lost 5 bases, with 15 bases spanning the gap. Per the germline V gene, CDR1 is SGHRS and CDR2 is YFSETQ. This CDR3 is CASSLSQGSVETQYF. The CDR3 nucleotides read TGCGCCAGCAGCTTGAGTCAGGGGTCAGTTGAGACCCAGTACTTC.

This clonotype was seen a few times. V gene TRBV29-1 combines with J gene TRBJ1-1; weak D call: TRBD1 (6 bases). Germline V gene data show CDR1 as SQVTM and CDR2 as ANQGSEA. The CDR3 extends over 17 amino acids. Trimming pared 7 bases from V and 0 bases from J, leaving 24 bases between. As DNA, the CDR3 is TGCAGCGCTCAACCGGGAAACAGGGAAATCATGAACACTGAAGCTTTCTTT. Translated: CSAQPGNREIMNTEAFF.

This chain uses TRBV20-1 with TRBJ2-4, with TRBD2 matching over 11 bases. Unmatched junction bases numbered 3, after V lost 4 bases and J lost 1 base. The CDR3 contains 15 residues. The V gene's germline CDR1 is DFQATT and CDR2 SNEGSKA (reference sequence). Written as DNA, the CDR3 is TGCAGTGCTAAACTAGCGGGAGACGCCAAAAACATTCAGTACTTC. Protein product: CSAKLAGDAKNIQYF.

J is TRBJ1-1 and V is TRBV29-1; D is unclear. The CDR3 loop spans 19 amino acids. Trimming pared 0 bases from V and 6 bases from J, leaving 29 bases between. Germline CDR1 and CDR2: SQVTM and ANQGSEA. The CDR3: CSVEDDYIGYQLNTAEAFF. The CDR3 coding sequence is TGCAGCGTTGAAGATGATTACATTGGATACCAACTGAACACTGCTGAAGCTTTCTTT. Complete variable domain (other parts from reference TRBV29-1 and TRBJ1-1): SAVISQKPSRDICQRGTSLTIQCQVDSQVTMMFWYRQQPGQSLTLIATANQGSEATYESGFVIDKFPISRPNLTFSTLTVSNMSPEDSSIYLCSVEDDYIGYQLNTAEAFFGQGTRLTVV.